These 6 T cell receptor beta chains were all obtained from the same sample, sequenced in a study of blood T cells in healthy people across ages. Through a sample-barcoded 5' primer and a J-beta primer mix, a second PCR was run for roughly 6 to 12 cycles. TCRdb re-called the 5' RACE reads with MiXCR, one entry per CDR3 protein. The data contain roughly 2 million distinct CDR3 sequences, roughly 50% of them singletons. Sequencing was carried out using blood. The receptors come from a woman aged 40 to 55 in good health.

The CDR3 DNA sequence: TGTGCCAGCAGCAAGGGCCGGGGGCGGAAAGAGACCCAGTACTTC. Protein sequence: CASSKGRGRKETQYF. V is TRBV21-1 and J is TRBJ2-5; TRBD1 was called by the table and not checked on the DNA. TRBV21-1 is tagged as a pseudogene. CDR3 length: 15 amino acids.

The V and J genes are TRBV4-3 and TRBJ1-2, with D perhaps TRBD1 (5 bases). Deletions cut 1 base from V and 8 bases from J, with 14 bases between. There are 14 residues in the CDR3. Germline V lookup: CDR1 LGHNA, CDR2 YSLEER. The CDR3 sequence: CASSQVGEGWGYTF. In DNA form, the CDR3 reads TGCGCCAGCAGCCAAGTCGGGGAGGGGTGGGGCTACACCTTC.

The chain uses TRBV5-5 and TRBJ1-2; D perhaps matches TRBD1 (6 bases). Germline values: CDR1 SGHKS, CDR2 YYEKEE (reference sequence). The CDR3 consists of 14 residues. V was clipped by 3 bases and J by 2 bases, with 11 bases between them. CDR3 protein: CASSWDIQNYGYTF. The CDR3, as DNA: TGTGCCAGCAGCTGGGACATCCAAAACTATGGCTACACCTTC.

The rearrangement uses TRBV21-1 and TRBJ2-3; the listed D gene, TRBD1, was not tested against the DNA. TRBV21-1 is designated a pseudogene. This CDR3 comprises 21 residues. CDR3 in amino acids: CASSKPCRTPDLLKKTDTQYF. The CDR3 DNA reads TGTGCCAGCAGCAAACCCTGCAGAACCCCAGATCTCCTTAAAAAGACAGATACGCAGTATTTT.

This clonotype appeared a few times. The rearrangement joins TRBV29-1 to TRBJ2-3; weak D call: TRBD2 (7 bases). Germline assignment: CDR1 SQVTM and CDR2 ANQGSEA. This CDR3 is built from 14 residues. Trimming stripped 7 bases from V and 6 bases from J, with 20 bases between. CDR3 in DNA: TGCAGCGGGGGAGGGGGAGGTCCTGATGATACGCAGTATTTT. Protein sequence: CSGGGGGPDDTQYF.

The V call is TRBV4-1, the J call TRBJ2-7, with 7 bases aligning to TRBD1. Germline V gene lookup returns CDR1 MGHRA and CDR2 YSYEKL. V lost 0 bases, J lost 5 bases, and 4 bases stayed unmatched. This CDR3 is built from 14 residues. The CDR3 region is CASSQERGRDEQYF. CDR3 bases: TGCGCCAGCAGCCAAGAGAGGGGGCGGGACGAGCAGTACTTC.